These 12 T cell receptor beta chains were sequenced from one sample in a study of T cells after yellow fever vaccination. TCRdb reprocessed the 5' RACE reads via MiXCR and lists one record per CDR3 protein. The sample includes more than 300,000 distinct CDR3 sequences, approximately 4.3% seen only once; the top ten take 19%. Specimen: PBMCs, collected 15 days after the yellow fever booster vaccination. The receptor set was obtained from a man aged 18 to 30 who received the YFV17D yellow fever vaccine.

The chain employs TRBV6-2 or TRBV6-3 and TRBJ2-2, with a possible D match to TRBD2 (7 bases). The germline V gene has CDR1 MNHEY and CDR2 SVGEGT. Trimming cost V 2 bases and J 6 bases, with 13 bases left between them. The CDR3 sequence is 15 residues long. The CDR3 reads CASSYVPGGSGELFF. Here the CDR3 DNA reads TGTGCCAGCAGTTACGTCCCGGGGGGCTCCGGGGAGCTGTTTTTT.

This clonotype was observed at least ten times. The chain carries TRBV2 and TRBJ1-1, with 8 positions matching TRBD1. Germline CDR1 is SNHLY and CDR2 is FYNNEI. V shed 4 bases, J shed 3 bases, and the junction held 1 base outside the gene matches. The CDR3 has 13 residues. The CDR3 sequence is CASSGQGYTEAFF. In DNA, the CDR3 is TGTGCCAGCAGTGGACAGGGGTACACTGAAGCTTTCTTT.

This clonotype was seen at least ten times. The CDR3 bases are TGCGCCAGCAGCCAAAGGCTACAGGGGGCCGGGGAGCTGTTTTTT. Its protein is CASSQRLQGAGELFF. V is TRBV4-3 and J is TRBJ2-2, with TRBD1 identical over 8 bases. This CDR3 has 15 residues. J lost 6 bases, V lost 2 bases, and 5 bases had no gene match. Germline CDR1 reads LGHNA; CDR2 reads YSLEER.

This clonotype was detected many times. The gene calls are TRBV5-1 and TRBJ1-5; D is ambiguous. Germline V gives CDR1 SGHRS, CDR2 YFSETQ. V was pared by 0 bases and J by 2 bases, with 9 bases between. The CDR3 totals 15 residues. The CDR3 coding sequence is TGCGCCAGCAGCTTGGTGGGGAGTGGCAATCAGCCCCAGCATTTT. Protein sequence: CASSLVGSGNQPQHF.

This clonotype was picked up a small number of times. The CDR3 region is CASSVGVWTGSNSPLHF. The CDR3 DNA reads TGTGCCAGCAGCGTAGGAGTGTGGACAGGGAGTAATTCACCCCTCCACTTT. This chain uses TRBV9 with TRBJ1-6; TRBD1 matches at 8 bases. The CDR3 totals 17 residues. Germline CDR1 is SGDLS and CDR2 is YYNGEE. The V segment lost 0 bases and the J segment 6 bases; nucleotides outside the gene matches: 8.

This clonotype was counted many times. V and J are TRBV29-1 and TRBJ1-1; perhaps TRBD1 as D (5 bases). The germline V gene has CDR1 SQVTM and CDR2 ANQGSEA. The CDR3 covers 12 residues. Trimming removed 7 bases at V and 0 bases at J, with 9 bases between. The CDR3 loop reads CSAGLMNTEAFF. CDR3 in DNA: TGCAGCGCGGGACTTATGAACACTGAAGCTTTCTTT.

The chain is built from TRBV9 and TRBJ2-6; weak D call: TRBD2 (5 bases). The CDR3 is 18 amino acids. V lost 1 base and J lost 4, with 18 bases in between. Germline CDR1 is SGDLS and CDR2 is YYNGEE. CDR3 nucleotide sequence: TGTGCCAGCAGCGTACTAGGGCAAACAACGGGGGGGGCCAACGTCCTGACTTTC. It codes for CASSVLGQTTGGANVLTF.

Ten or more counts support this clonotype. The V call is TRBV12-3 or TRBV12-4, the J call TRBJ1-3; TRBD1 agrees at 8 bases. V shed 6 bases and J 0 bases; nucleotides not matched to a gene: 4. This CDR3 has 15 residues. The CDR3 loop is CASSRGQGSGNTIYF. The CDR3 bases are TGTGCCAGCAGCCGAGGACAGGGCTCTGGAAACACCATATATTTT.

This clonotype was observed many times. This chain uses TRBV9 with TRBJ1-2; D is ambiguous. The CDR3 loop spans 13 amino acids. V was clipped by 5 bases and J by 5 bases, with 13 bases between them. Germline V gene sequence: CDR1 SGDLS, CDR2 YYNGEE. CDR3: CASRKNDGYGYTF. The CDR3 DNA reads TGTGCCAGCAGGAAGAACGACGGGTATGGCTACACCTTC.

This clonotype was picked up a small number of times. This rearrangement joins TRBV7-9 to TRBJ2-1; weak D call: TRBD1 (6 bases). The CDR3 loop spans 13 amino acids. CDR1 SEHNR and CDR2 FQNEAQ come from the germline V gene (reference sequence). Trimming pared 5 bases from V and 9 bases from J, leaving 14 bases between. In DNA form, the CDR3 reads TGTGCCAGCAGCACAGGGCCGTTCGGTGAGCAGTTCTTC. This codes for CASSTGPFGEQFF.

CDR3 nucleotide sequence: TGTGCCAGCAGCTTAAGGTTGGGGGGGGATACGCAGTATTTT. This gives the protein CASSLRLGGDTQYF. The chain links TRBV7-3 to TRBJ2-3; 7 nucleotides match TRBD2. In germline, CDR1 is SGHTA, CDR2 FQGTGA. The CDR3 totals 14 residues. J gave up 6 bases and V 1 base, and 4 bases lay outside the gene matches.

This clonotype was counted a few times. This chain links TRBV24-1 with TRBJ2-1, with 8 bases matching TRBD1. Trimming cost V 3 bases and J 3 bases; bases outside gene matches: 6. The length of the CDR3 is 16 residues. Looked up from germline, CDR1 is KGHDR and CDR2 is SFDVKD. Here the CDR3 DNA reads TGTGCCACCAGTGATGCCGGGACAGGTTACTACAATGAGCAGTTCTTC. Its protein product is CATSDAGTGYYNEQFF.